One sample yielded the 16 T cell receptor beta chains listed below, sequenced in a study of T cell clusters in autoimmune cytopenias. Multiplex touch-down PCR amplified TRB using TRB-A and TRB-B pools in one tube. From its re-call of the multiplex PCR reads, TCRdb lists each CDR3 protein once, without DNA. The sample totals some 1,400 distinct CDR3 sequences. TRB amplification used approximately 250 ng of peripheral blood genomic DNA. The same sample was also used in a study of T cell repertoires in aging, cancer and after chemotherapy.

Material: peripheral blood. These TCRs come from a human donor with chronic lymphocytic leukemia.

The chain has TRBV4-3 and TRBJ2-1; TCRdb proposes TRBD1, but this gene call is untestable without DNA. The CDR3 loop spans 15 amino acids. Germline CDR1 and CDR2: LGHNA and YSLEER. The CDR3: CASSPRDRSYNEQFF.

The rearrangement links TRBV12-3 or TRBV12-4 to TRBJ1-6. The CDR3 is 15 residues long. The CDR3 here is CASSELGDSLSPLHF.

J is TRBJ2-3 and V is TRBV28; TCRdb returns TRBD2, unconfirmable since there is no DNA. Looked up from germline, CDR1 is MDHEN and CDR2 is SYDVKM. The length of the CDR3 is 14 residues. The CDR3 protein is CASSFMGLADTQYF. Full variable domain (rest looked up from reference TRBV28 and TRBJ2-3): DVKVTQSSRYLVKRTGEKVFLECVQDMDHENMFWYRQDPGLGLRLIYFSYDVKMKEKGDIPEGYSVSREKKERFSLILESASTNQTSMYLCASSFMGLADTQYFGPGTRLTVL.

This rearrangement joins TRBV20-1 to TRBJ2-6. This CDR3 spans 12 amino acids. Germline CDR1 DFQATT, CDR2 SNEGSKA (reference sequence). The CDR3 here is CSARGRANVLTF.

Frequency places this clonotype as medium-sized. The rearrangement joins TRBV27 to TRBJ2-3; TCRdb picks TRBD2, but there is no DNA to check that call. Germline CDR1 is MNHEY and CDR2 is SMNVEV (reference sequence). The CDR3 spans 17 residues. CDR3 amino acids: CASSLSWREGLKDTQYF.

Measured by frequency, this clonotype is medium-sized. The rearrangement uses TRBV7-6 and TRBJ2-3; TCRdb reports TRBD2, a call that lacks DNA to check it against. The germline CDR1 and CDR2 sequences are SGHVS and FNYEAQ. The CDR3 is 15 residues long. This CDR3 is CASSFTSGRRDTQYF.

According to its frequency, this clonotype is medium-sized. This chain joins TRBV6-5 and TRBJ1-3; the D call of TRBD1 rests on TCRdb alone, since no DNA is present to check it. Germline assignment: CDR1 MNHEY and CDR2 SVGAGI. There are 12 residues in the CDR3. This CDR3 is CASSDRGGTIYF.

Measured by frequency, this clonotype is large. The chain is built from TRBV30 and TRBJ2-3; the D gene TCRdb calls, TRBD2, cannot be checked with no DNA. Germline V lookup: CDR1 GTSNPN, CDR2 SVGIG (reference sequence). The CDR3 runs to 13 residues. This CDR3 is CAWSLLEVDTQYF.

This clonotype is identified as medium-sized from frequency. This rearrangement joins TRBV29-1 to TRBJ1-2; the TCRdb D gene call, TRBD1, has no DNA to confirm it. The CDR3 is 14 residues long. Germline V gives CDR1 SQVTM, CDR2 ANQGSEA. The CDR3 loop reads CSVEEYRTGDGYTF.

According to its frequency, this clonotype is medium-sized. The genes are TRBV5-1 and TRBJ2-1; TCRdb reports TRBD2, a call that lacks DNA to check it against. Germline assignment: CDR1 SGHRS and CDR2 YFSETQ. The CDR3 loop spans 15 amino acids. This chain's CDR3 is CASSLSGSVFNEQFF. Full variable domain (missing parts from reference TRBV5-1 and TRBJ2-1): KAGVTQTPRYLIKTRGQQVTLSCSPISGHRSVSWYQQTPGQGLQFLFEYFSETQRNKGNFPGRFSGRQFSNSRSEMNVSTLELGDSALYLCASSLSGSVFNEQFFGPGTRLTVL.

This clonotype counts as medium-sized by frequency. The rearrangement uses TRBV5-6 and TRBJ2-5; TCRdb outputs TRBD2, but without DNA this stays unchecked. This CDR3 comprises 15 residues. Germline values: CDR1 SGHDT, CDR2 YYEEEE. The CDR3 here is CASSPGTSGRETQYF.

Frequency places this clonotype as medium-sized. The rearrangement links TRBV7-9 to TRBJ2-5; as DNA is missing, the TRBD1 call by TCRdb cannot be tested. Germline V CDR1 and CDR2: SEHNR, FQNEAQ (reference sequence). This CDR3 region has 12 residues. The CDR3 sequence: CASNPGGETQYF.

This chain connects TRBV4-3 to TRBJ1-2; no DNA is available, so the TRBD1 call from TCRdb remains unchecked. The CDR3 spans 14 residues. Germline values: CDR1 LGHNA, CDR2 YSLEER. CDR3 in amino acids: CASSPITGGWGYTF.

By frequency, this clonotype is medium-sized (0.01 to 0.1%). The chain has TRBV7-3 and TRBJ2-3; without DNA, the TCRdb call of TRBD1 cannot be checked. The CDR3 length is 15 residues. Per the germline V gene, CDR1 is SGHTA and CDR2 is FQGTGA. This chain's CDR3 is CASSLMGGSTDTQYF.

CDR3 sequence: CAPAPGIVKGEQFF. This rearrangement joins TRBV6-5 to TRBJ2-1; TCRdb's D call, TRBD1, is unchecked because there is no DNA. Germline values: CDR1 MNHEY, CDR2 SVGAGI. The CDR3 runs to 14 residues.

The chain employs TRBV12-3 or TRBV12-4 and TRBJ1-5; as DNA is missing, the TRBD1 call by TCRdb cannot be tested. This CDR3 region has 16 residues. CDR3 amino acids: CASSFQGGVGNQPQHF.